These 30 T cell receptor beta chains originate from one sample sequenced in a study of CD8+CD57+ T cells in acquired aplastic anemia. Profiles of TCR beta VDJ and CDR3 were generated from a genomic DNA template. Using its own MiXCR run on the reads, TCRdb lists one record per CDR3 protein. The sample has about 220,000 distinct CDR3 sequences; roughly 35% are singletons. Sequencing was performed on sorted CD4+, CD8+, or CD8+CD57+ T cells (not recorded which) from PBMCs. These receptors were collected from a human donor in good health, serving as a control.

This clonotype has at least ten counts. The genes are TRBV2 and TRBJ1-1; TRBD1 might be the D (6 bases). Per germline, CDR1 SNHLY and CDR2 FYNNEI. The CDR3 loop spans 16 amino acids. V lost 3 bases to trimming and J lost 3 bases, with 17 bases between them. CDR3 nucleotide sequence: TGTGCCAGCAGTGATCTTTGGGGGGGCGCGGACACTGAAGCTTTCTTT. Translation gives CASSDLWGGADTEAFF. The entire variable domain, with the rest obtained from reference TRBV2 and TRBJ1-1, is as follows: EPEVTQTPSHQVTQMGQEVILRCVPISNHLYFYWYRQILGQKVEFLVSFYNNEISEKSEIFDDQFSVERPDGSNFTLKIRSTKLEDSAMYFCASSDLWGGADTEAFFGQGTRLTVV.

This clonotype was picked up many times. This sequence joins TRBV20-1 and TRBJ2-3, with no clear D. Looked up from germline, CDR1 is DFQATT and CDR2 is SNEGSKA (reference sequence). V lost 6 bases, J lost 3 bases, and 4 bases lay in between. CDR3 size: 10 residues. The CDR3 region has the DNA TGCAGTGCGCGGACAGATACGCAGTATTTT. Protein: CSARTDTQYF.

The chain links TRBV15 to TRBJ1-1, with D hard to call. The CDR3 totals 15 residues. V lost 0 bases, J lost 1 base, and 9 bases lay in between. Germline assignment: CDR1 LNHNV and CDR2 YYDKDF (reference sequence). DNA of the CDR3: TGTGCCACCAGCAGAGATTTTTCCCGGAACACTGAAGCTTTCTTT. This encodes CATSRDFSRNTEAFF.

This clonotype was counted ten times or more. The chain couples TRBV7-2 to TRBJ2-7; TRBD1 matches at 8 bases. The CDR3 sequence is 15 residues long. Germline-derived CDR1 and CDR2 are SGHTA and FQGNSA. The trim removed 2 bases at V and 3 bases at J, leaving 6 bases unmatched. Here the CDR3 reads CASSLSGGGGYEQYF. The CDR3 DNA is TGTGCCAGCAGCTTATCAGGGGGCGGAGGCTACGAGCAGTACTTC. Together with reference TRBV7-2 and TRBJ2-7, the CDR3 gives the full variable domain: GAGVSQSPSNKVTEKGKDVELRCDPISGHTALYWYRQSLGQGLEFLIYFQGNSAPDKSGLPSDRFSAERTGGSVSTLTIQRTQQEDSAVYLCASSLSGGGGYEQYFGPGTRLTVT.

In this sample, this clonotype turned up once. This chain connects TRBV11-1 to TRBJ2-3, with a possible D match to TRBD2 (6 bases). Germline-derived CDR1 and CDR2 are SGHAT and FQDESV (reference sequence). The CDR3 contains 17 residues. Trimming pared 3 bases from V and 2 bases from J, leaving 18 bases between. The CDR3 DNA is TGTGCCAGCAGCTTTATCCGGGACTGGGAATCCACAGATACGCAGTATTTT. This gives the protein CASSFIRDWESTDTQYF.

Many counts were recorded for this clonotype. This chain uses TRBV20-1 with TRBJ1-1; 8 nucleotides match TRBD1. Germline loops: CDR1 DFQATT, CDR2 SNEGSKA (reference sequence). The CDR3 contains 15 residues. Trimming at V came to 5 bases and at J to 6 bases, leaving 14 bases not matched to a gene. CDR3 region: CSARGLTGVRAEAFF. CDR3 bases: TGCAGTGCTCGGGGCCTGACAGGGGTGAGGGCTGAAGCTTTCTTT.

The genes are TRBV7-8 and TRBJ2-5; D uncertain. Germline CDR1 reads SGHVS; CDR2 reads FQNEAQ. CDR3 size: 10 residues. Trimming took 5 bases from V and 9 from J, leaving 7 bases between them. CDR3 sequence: CASSIGAQYF. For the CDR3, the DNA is TGTGCCAGCAGCATTGGGGCCCAGTACTTC.

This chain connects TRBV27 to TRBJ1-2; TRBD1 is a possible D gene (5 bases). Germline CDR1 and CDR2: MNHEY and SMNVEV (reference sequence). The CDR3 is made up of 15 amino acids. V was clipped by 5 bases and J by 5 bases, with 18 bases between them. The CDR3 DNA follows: TGTGCCAGCAGTCCCCGTGGGGGTGGACCATATGGCTACACCTTC. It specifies CASSPRGGGPYGYTF.

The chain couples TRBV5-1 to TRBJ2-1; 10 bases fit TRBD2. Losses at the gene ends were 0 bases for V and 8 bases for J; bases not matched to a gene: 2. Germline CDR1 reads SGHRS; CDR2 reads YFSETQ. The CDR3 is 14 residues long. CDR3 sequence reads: CASSLGSGRYEQFF. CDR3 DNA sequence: TGCGCCAGCAGCTTGGGTAGCGGGAGGTATGAGCAGTTCTTC.

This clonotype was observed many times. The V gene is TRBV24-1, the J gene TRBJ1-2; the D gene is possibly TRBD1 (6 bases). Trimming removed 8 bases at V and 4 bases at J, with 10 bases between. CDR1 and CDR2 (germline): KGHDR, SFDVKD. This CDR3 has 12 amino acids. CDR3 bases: TGTGCCACCACCCTGGACAGCTATGGCTACACCTTC. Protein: CATTLDSYGYTF.

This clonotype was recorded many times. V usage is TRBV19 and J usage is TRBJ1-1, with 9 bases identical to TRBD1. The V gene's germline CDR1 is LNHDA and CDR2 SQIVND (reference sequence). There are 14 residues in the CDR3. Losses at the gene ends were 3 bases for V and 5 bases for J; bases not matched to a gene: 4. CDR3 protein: CASSIRTGETEAFF. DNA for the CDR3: TGTGCCAGTAGTATCCGGACAGGGGAGACTGAAGCTTTCTTT.

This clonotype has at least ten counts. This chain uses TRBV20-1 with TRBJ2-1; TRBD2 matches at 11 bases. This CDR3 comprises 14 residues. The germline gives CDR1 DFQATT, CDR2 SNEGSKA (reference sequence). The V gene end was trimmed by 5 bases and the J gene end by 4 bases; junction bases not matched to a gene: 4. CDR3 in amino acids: CSALLAGAYNEQFF. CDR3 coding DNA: TGCAGTGCTCTACTAGCGGGAGCGTACAATGAGCAGTTCTTC.

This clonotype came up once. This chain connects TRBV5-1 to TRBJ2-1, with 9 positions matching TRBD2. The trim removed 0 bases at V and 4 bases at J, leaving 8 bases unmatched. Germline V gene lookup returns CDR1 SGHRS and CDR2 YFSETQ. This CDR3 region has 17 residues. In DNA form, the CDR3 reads TGCGCCAGCAGCTTGGGGTCTAGCGGGATTCGATACAATGAGCAGTTCTTC. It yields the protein CASSLGSSGIRYNEQFF.

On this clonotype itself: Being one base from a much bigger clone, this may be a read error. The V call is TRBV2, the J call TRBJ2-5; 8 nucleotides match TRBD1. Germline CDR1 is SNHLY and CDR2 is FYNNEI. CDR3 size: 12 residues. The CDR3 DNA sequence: TGTGCCGGCAGGGACAGGCGAGAGACCCAGTACTTC. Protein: CAGRDRRETQYF.

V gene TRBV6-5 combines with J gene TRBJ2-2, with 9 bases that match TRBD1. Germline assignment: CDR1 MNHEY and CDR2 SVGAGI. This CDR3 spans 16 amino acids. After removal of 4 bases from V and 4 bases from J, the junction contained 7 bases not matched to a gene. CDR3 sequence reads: CASSSHGQGITGELFF. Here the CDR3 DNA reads TGTGCCAGCAGTTCCCACGGACAGGGGATCACCGGGGAGCTGTTTTTT.

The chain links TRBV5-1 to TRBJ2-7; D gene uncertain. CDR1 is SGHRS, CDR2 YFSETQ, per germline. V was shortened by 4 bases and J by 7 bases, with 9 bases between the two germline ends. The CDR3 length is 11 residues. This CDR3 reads CASSTVGEQYF. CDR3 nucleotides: TGCGCCAGCAGCACGGTGGGGGAGCAGTACTTC.

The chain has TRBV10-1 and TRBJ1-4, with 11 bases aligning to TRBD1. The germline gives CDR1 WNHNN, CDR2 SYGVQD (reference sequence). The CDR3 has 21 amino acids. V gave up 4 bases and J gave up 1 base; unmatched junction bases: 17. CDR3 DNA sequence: TGCGCCAGCAGTGGAGGCCCGAACCGGGACAGGGGGAATTTAACTAATGAAAAACTGTTTTTT. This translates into CASSGGPNRDRGNLTNEKLFF.

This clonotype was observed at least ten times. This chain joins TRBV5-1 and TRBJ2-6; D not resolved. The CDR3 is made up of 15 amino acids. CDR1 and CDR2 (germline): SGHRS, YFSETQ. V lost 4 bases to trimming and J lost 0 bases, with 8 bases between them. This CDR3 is CASSPGSSGANVLTF. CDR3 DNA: TGCGCCAGCAGCCCAGGTAGCTCTGGGGCCAACGTCCTGACTTTC.

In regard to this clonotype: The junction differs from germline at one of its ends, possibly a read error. Here the CDR3 reads CATSLRMRGASGNAIYF. The CDR3 nucleotides are TGTGCCACCAGCTTACGAATGCGGGGGGCTTCTGGAAACGCCATATATTTT. The chain uses TRBV15 and TRBJ1-3, with D possibly TRBD1 on 6 matching bases. This CDR3 has 17 residues. CDR1 and CDR2 from the germline V gene are LNHNV and YYDKDF (reference sequence). The full variable domain, completed using reference TRBV15 and TRBJ1-3, is DAMVIQNPRYQVTQFGKPVTLSCSQTLNHNVMYWYQQKSSQAPKLLFHYYDKDFNNEADTPDNFQSRRPNTSFCFLDIRSPGLGDTAMYLCATSLRMRGASGNAIYFGEGSWLTVV.

The CDR3 coding sequence is TGTGCCAGCAGCTTAGCTGGACAGGGCGAGCAGTACGTC. Translated, it gives CASSLAGQGEQYV. The chain recombines TRBV7-8 with TRBJ2-7; TRBD1 agrees at 8 bases. Germline V gives CDR1 SGHVS, CDR2 FQNEAQ. Trimming took 0 bases from V and 6 from J; bases not matched to a gene: 1. The CDR3 has 13 amino acids.

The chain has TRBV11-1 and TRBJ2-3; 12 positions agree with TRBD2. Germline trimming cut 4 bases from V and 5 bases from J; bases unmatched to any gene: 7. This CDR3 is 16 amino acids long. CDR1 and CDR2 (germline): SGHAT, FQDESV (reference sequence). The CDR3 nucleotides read TGTGCCAGCAGCTCCCGGACTAGCGGGATAATAGATACGCAGTATTTT. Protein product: CASSSRTSGIIDTQYF.

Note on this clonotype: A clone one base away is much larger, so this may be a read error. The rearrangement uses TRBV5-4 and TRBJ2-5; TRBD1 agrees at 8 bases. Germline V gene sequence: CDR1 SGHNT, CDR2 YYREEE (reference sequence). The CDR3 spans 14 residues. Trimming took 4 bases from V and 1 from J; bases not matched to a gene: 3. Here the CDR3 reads CASSTGQAQETQYF. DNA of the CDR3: TGTGCCAGCAGCACGGGACAGGCCCAAGAGACCCAGTACTTC.

CDR3 loop: CASSRDRGGEQYF. Here the CDR3 DNA reads TGTGCCAGCTCCCGGGACAGGGGAGGCGAGCAGTACTTC. The chain couples TRBV2 to TRBJ2-7, with 10 nucleotides matching TRBD1. The CDR3 length is 13 residues. The J segment lost 6 bases and the V segment lost 8 bases, leaving 7 bases of the junction unmatched. Germline V gene data show CDR1 as SNHLY and CDR2 as FYNNEI.

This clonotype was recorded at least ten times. The CDR3 DNA is TGTGCCAGCAGCAGTGGCGACGCGTATGGCTACACCTTC. This gives the protein CASSSGDAYGYTF. The chain carries TRBV7-8 and TRBJ1-2; D not resolved. Germline CDR1 and CDR2: SGHVS and FQNEAQ. CDR3 length: 13 amino acids. Trimming left V 5 bases short and J 5 bases short, with 12 bases between.

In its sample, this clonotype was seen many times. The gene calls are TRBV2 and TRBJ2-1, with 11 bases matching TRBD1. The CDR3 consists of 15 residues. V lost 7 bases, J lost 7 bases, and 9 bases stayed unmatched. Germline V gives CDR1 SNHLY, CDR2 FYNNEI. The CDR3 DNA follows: TGTGCCAGCATGCCAAGGGACAGGGGGATAAATGAGCAGTTCTTC. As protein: CASMPRDRGINEQFF.

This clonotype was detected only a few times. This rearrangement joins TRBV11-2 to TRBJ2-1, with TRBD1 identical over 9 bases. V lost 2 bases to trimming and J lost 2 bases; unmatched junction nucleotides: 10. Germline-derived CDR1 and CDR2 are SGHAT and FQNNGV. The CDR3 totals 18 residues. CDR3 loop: CASSLRRERDRAYNEQFF. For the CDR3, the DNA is TGTGCCAGCAGCTTACGGAGGGAACGGGACAGGGCCTACAATGAGCAGTTCTTC.

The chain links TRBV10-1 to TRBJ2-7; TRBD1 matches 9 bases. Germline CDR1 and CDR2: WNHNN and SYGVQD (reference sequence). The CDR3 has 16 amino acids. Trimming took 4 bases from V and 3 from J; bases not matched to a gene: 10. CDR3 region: CASSATGTGSIYEQYF. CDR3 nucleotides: TGCGCCAGCAGTGCAACCGGGACAGGGTCTATCTACGAGCAGTACTTC.

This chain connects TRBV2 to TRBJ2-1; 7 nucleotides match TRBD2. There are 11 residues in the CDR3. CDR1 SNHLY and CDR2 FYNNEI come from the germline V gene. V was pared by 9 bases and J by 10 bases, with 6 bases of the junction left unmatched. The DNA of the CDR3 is TGTGCCAGGACTAGCTTCCGGGAGCAGTTCTTC. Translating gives CARTSFREQFF.

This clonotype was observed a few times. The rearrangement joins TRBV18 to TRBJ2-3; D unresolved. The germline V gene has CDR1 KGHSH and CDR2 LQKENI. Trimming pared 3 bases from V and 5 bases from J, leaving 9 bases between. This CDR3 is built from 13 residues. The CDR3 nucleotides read TGTGCCAGCTCACCCCCGGACGGAGATACGCAGTATTTT. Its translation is CASSPPDGDTQYF.

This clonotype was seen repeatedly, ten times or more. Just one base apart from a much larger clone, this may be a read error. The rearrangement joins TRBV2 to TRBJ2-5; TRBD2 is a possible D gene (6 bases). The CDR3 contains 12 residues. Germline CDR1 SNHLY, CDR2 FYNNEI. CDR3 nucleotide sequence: TGTGCCAGCAGCCCTAGCGTAGGGACCCGGTACTTC. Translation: CASSPSVGTRYF. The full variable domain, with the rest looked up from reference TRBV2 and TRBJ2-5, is EPEVTQTPSHQVTQMGQEVILRCVPISNHLYFYWYRQILGQKVEFLVSFYNNEISEKSEIFDDQFSVERPDGSNFTLKIRSTKLEDSAMYFCASSPSVGTRYFGPGTRLLVL.